This entry is about one TCR beta chain. No antigen is known for it. PCR used 60 Vbeta primers and 13 Jbeta primers. Produced via immunoSEQ multiplex PCR; TCRdb's table is partial and in-frame only. The repertoire includes 150,000 to 160,000 clones, 80% of them detected once, and 4.5% to 7% sits in the top ten. V was pared by 7 bases and J by 5 bases, with 10 bases of the junction left unmatched. The germline V gene has CDR1 SGHRS and CDR2 YFSETQ. The CDR3 totals 15 residues. These data come from a study of cytomegalovirus exposure and HLA in healthy donors. Study-level findings and limits: In a later analysis, TCR beta V- and J-gene trimming was associated with a missense DCLRE1C variant.

The chain combines TRBV5-1 with TRBJ2-5; 11 nucleotides line up with TRBD2. The sequence came from a woman aged 40 to 50 in good health and CMV-seropositive. Specimen: PBMCs. The CDR3 DNA is TGCGCCAGCCGGAAGATAGCGGGAGGGTCTGAGACCCAGTACTTC. Its protein product is CASRKIAGGSETQYF.